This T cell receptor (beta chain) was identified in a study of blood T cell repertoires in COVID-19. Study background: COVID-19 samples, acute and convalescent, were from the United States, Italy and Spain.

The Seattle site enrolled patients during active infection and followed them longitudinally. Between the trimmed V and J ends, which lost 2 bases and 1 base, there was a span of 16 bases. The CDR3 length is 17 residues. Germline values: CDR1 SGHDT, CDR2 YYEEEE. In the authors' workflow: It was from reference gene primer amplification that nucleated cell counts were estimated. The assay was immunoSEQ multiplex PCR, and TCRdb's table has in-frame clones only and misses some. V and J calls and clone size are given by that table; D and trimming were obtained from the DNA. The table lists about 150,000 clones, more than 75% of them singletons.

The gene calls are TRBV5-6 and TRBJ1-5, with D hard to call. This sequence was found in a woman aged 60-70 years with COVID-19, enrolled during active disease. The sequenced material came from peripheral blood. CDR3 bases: TGTGCCAGCAGCTTTGGGCAGACTAGGTTGAGCAATCAGCCCCAGCATTTT. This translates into CASSFGQTRLSNQPQHF.